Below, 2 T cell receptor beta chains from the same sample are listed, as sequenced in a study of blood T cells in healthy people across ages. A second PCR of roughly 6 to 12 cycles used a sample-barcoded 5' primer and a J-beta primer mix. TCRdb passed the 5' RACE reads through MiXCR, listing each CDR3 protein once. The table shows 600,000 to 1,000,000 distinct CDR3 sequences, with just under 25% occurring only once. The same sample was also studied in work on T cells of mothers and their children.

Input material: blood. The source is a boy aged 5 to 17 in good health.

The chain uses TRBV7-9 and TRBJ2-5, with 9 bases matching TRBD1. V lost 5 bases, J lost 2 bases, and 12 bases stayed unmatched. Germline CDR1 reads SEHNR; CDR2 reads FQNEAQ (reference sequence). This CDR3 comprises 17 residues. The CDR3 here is CASSIPRDREVQETQYF. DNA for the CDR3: TGTGCCAGCAGCATTCCTAGGGACAGGGAGGTGCAAGAGACCCAGTACTTC.

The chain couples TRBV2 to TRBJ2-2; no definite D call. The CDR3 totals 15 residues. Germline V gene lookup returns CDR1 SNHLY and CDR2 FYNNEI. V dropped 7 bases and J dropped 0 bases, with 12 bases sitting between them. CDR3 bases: TGTGCCAGCAAGGACGGGTTCGCGAACACCGGGGAGCTGTTTTTT. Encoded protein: CASKDGFANTGELFF.